This T cell receptor (beta chain) was captured by sequencing in a study of blood T cell repertoires in COVID-19. Study-wide context: The United States, Italy and Spain were the sources of the acute and convalescent COVID-19 samples. T cells, B-cell-depleted T cells, or PBMCs supplied cDNA or gDNA.

It was during active infection that Seattle patients were enrolled and then longitudinally followed. As processed by the authors: Amplification of reference gene primers was used by the study to estimate nucleated cell counts. TCRdb keeps only in-frame clones here, not all; method: immunoSEQ multiplex PCR. V, J and clone size are those of that table, while D and trimming were read from the DNA. The sample includes fewer than 300,000 clones, 80% to 90% of them seen just once. This CDR3 comprises 15 residues. CDR1 LGHNA and CDR2 YSLEER come from the germline V gene. The V and J ends lost 4 bases and 5 bases respectively, with 14 bases between them.

The chain carries TRBV4-3 and TRBJ2-2, with D maybe TRBD2 (5 bases). The clonotype comes from a woman in her 50s with COVID-19, enrolled during active disease. Sequenced material: peripheral blood. The CDR3 sequence: CASSPPGGLTGELFF. The DNA of the CDR3 is TGCGCCAGCAGCCCCCCTGGCGGGTTAACCGGGGAGCTGTTTTTT.